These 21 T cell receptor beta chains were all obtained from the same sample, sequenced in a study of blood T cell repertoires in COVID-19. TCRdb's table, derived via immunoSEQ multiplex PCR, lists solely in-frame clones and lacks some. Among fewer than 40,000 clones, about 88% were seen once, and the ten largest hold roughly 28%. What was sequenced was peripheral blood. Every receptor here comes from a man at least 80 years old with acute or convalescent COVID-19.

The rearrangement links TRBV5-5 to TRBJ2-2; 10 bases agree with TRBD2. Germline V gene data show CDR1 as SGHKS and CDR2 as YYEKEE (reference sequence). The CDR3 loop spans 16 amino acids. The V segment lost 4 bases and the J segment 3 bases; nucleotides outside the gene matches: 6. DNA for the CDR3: TGTGCCAGCAGCACGCTAGCGGGAGTGGACACCGGGGAGCTGTTTTTT. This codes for CASSTLAGVDTGELFF.

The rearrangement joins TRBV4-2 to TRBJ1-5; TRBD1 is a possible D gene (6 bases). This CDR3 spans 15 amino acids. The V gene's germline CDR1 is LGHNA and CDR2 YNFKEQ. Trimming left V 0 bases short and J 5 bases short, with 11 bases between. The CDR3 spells CASSQDLDRDQPQHF. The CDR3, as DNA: TGTGCCAGCAGCCAAGATTTGGACAGAGATCAGCCCCAGCATTTT.

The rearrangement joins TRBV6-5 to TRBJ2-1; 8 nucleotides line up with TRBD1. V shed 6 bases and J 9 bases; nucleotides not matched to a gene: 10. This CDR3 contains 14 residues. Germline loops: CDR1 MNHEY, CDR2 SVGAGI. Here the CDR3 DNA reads TGTGCCAGCAGGGGGCCCGGACAGGGAGGTGAGCAGTTCTTC. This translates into CASRGPGQGGEQFF.

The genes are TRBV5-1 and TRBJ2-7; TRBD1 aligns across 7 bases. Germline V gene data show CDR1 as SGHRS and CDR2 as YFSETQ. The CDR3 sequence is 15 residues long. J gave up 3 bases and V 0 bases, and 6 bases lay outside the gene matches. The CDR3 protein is CASSLETGIDYEQYF. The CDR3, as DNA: TGCGCCAGCAGCTTGGAGACAGGGATCGACTACGAGCAGTACTTC.

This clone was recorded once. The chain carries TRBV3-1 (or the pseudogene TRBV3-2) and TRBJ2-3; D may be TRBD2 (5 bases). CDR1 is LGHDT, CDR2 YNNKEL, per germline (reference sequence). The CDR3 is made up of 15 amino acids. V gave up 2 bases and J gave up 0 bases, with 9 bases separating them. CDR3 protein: CASSQNSVSTDTQYF. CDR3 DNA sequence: TGTGCCAGCAGCCAAAATAGCGTTAGCACAGATACGCAGTATTTT.

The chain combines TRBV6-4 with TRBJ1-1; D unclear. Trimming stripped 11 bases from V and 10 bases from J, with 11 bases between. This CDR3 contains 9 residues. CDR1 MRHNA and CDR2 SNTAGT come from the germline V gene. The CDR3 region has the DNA TGTGCCCGAGCTGGGCGAGCTTTCTTT. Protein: CARAGRAFF.

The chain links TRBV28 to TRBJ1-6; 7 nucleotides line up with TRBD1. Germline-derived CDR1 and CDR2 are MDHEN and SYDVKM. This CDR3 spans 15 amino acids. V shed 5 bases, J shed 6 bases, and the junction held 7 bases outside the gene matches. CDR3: CASSVAGGGNSPLHF. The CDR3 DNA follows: TGTGCCAGCAGTGTCGCAGGGGGTGGTAATTCACCCCTCCACTTT.

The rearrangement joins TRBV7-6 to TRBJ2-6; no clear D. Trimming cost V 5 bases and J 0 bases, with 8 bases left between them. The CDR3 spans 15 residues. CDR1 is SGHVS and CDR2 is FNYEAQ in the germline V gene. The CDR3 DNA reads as TGTGCCAGCAGCCCACACCACTCTGGGGCCAACGTCCTGACTTTC. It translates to CASSPHHSGANVLTF.

The CDR3 sequence: CASSPATGSDTEAFF. CDR3 in DNA: TGTGCCAGCTCACCCGCGACAGGGTCGGACACTGAAGCTTTCTTT. This sequence joins TRBV18 and TRBJ1-1; 7 bases are a match to TRBD1. The CDR3 extends over 15 amino acids. Germline values: CDR1 KGHSH, CDR2 LQKENI. V lost 3 bases and J lost 3; bases outside the gene matches: 7.

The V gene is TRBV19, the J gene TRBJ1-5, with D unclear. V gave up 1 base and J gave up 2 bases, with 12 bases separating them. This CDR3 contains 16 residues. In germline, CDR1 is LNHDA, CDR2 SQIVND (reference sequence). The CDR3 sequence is CASSIGRLVGNQPQHF. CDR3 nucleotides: TGTGCCAGTAGTATAGGTCGACTGGTCGGCAATCAGCCCCAGCATTTT.

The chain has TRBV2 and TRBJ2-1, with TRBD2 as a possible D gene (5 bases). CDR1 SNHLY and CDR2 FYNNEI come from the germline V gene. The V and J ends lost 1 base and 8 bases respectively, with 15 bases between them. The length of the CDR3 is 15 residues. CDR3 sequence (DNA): TGTGCCAGCAGTGAAGGGACTCCCTATAATGATGAGCAGTTCTTC. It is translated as CASSEGTPYNDEQFF. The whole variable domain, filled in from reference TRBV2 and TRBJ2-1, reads EPEVTQTPSHQVTQMGQEVILRCVPISNHLYFYWYRQILGQKVEFLVSFYNNEISEKSEIFDDQFSVERPDGSNFTLKIRSTKLEDSAMYFCASSEGTPYNDEQFFGPGTRLTVL.

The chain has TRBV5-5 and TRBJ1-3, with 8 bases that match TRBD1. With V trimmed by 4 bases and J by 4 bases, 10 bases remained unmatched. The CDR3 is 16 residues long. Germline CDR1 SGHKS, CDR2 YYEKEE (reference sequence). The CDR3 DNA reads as TGTGCCAGCAGCCCCACGCAGGGGGCGATAGGAAACACCATATATTTT. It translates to CASSPTQGAIGNTIYF.

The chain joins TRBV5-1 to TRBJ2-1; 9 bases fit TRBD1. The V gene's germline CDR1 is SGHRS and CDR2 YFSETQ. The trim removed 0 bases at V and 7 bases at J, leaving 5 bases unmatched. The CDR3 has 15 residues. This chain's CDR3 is CASSLGDRERNEQFF. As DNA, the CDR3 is TGCGCCAGCAGCTTGGGGGACAGGGAGAGAAATGAGCAGTTCTTC.

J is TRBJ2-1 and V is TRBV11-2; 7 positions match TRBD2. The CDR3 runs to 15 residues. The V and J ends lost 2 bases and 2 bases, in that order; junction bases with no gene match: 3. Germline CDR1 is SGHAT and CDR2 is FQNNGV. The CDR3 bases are TGTGCCAGCAGCTTAAGAGGGACTACCTACAATGAGCAGTTCTTC. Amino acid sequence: CASSLRGTTYNEQFF.

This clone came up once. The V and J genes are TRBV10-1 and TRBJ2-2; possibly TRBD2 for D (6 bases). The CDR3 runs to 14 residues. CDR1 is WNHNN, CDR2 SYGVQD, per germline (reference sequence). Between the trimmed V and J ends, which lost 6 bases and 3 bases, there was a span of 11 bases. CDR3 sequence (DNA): TGCGCCAGCAGGGCCGGGACTGACACCGGGGAGCTGTTTTTT. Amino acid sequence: CASRAGTDTGELFF.

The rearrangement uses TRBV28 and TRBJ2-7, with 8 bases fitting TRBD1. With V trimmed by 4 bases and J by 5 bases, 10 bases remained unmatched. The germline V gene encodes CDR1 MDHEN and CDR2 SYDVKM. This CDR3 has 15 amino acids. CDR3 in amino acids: CASSSYEATGDEQYF. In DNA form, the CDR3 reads TGTGCCAGCAGTTCTTATGAGGCGACAGGGGACGAGCAGTACTTC.

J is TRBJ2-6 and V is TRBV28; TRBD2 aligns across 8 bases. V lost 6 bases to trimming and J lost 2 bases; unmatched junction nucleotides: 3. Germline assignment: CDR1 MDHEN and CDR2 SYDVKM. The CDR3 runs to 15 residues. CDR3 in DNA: TGTGCCAGCAGCAACGGGGGGGCTGGGGCCAACGTCCTGACTTTC. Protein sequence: CASSNGGAGANVLTF.

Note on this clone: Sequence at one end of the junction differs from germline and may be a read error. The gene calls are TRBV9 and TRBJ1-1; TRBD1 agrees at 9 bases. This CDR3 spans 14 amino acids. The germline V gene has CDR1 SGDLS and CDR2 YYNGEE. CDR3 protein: CASSPNPGQGFPTF. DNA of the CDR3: TGTGCCAGCAGCCCTAATCCGGGACAGGGTTTCCCAACATTT.

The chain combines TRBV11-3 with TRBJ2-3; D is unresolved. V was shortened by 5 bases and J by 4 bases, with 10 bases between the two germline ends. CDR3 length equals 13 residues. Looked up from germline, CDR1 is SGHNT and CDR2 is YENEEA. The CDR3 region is CASSPPRADTQYF. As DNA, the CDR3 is TGTGCCAGCAGCCCCCCTAGAGCAGATACGCAGTATTTT.

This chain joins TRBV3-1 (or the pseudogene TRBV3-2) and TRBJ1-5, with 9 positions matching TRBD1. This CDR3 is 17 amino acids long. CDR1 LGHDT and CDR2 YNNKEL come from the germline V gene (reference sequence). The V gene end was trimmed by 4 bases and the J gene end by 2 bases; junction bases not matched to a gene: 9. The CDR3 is CASSRDRGSGGNQPQHF. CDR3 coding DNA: TGTGCCAGCAGCCGAGACAGGGGGTCGGGCGGCAATCAGCCCCAGCATTTT.

The CDR3 DNA reads as TGTGCCAGCAGCGACACCCGAATAGCCAAAAACATTCAGTACTTC. Its translation: CASSDTRIAKNIQYF. The chain links TRBV2 to TRBJ2-4; D uncertain. Germline-derived CDR1 and CDR2 are SNHLY and FYNNEI. CDR3 length: 15 residues. Trimming stripped 6 bases from V and 0 bases from J, with 12 bases between.